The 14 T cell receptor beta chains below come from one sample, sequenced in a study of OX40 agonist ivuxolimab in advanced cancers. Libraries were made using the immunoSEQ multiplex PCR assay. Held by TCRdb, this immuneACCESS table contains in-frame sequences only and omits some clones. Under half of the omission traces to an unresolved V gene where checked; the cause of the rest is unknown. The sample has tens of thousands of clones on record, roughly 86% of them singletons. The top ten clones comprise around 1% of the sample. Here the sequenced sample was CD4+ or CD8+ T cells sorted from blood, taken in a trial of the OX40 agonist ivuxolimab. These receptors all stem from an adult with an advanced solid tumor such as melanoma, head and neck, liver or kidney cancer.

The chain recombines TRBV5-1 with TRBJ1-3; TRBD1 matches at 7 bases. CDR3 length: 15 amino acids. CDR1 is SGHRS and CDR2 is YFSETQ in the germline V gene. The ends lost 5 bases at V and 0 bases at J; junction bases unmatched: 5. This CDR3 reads CASSSQGSSGNTIYF. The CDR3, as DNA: TGCGCCAGCAGTTCACAGGGGAGCTCTGGAAACACCATATATTTT.

CDR3 amino acids: CASSYTNSGGYLHTDTQYF. The DNA of the CDR3 is TGTGCCAGCAGCTATACTAATAGCGGGGGATATCTTCACACAGATACGCAGTATTTT. This chain links TRBV7-2 with TRBJ2-3; TRBD2 aligns across 9 bases. The V gene's germline CDR1 is SGHTA and CDR2 FQGNSA. The CDR3 spans 19 residues. V lost 4 bases to trimming and J lost 2 bases; unmatched junction nucleotides: 16. Full variable domain (rest looked up from reference TRBV7-2 and TRBJ2-3): GAGVSQSPSNKVTEKGKDVELRCDPISGHTALYWYRQSLGQGLEFLIYFQGNSAPDKSGLPSDRFSAERTGGSVSTLTIQRTQQEDSAVYLCASSYTNSGGYLHTDTQYFGPGTRLTVL.

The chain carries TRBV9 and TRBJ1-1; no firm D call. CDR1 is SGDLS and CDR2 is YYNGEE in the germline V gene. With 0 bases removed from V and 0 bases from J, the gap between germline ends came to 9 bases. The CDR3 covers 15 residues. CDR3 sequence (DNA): TGTGCCAGCAGCGTAGTACAGACTATGAACACTGAAGCTTTCTTT. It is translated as CASSVVQTMNTEAFF. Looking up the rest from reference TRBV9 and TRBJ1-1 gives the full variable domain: DSGVTQTPKHLITATGQRVTLRCSPRSGDLSVYWYQQSLDQGLQFLIQYYNGEERAKGNILERFSAQQFPDLHSELNLSSLELGDSALYFCASSVVQTMNTEAFFGQGTRLTVV.

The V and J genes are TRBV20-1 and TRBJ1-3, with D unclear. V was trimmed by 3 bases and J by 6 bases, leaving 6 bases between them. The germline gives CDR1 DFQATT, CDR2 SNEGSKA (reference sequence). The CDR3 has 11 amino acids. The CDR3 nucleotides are TGCAGTGCTAGTAATCTAAACACCATATATTTT. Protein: CSASNLNTIYF.

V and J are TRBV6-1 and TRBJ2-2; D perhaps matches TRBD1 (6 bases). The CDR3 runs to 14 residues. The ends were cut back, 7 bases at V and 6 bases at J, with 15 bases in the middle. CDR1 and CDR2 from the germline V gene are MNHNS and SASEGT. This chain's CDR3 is CASNHRERSGELFF. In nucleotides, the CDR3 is TGTGCCAGCAATCACAGGGAACGATCCGGGGAGCTGTTTTTT.

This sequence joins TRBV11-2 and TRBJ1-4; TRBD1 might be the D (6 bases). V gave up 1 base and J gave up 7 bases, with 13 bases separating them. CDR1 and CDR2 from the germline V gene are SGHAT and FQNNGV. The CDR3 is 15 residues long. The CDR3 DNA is TGTGCCAGCAGCTTAGGGAACAGGGTTCCTGAAAAACTGTTTTTT. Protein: CASSLGNRVPEKLFF. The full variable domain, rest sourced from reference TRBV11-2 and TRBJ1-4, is EAGVAQSPRYKIIEKRQSVAFWCNPISGHATLYWYQQILGQGPKLLIQFQNNGVVDDSQLPKDRFSAERLKGVDSTLKIQPAKLEDSAVYLCASSLGNRVPEKLFFGSGTQLSVL.

The CDR3 region is CASSLGGASSYEQYF. The CDR3, as DNA: TGTGCCAGCAGCTTGGGGGGGGCTAGTTCCTACGAGCAGTACTTC. The chain has TRBV5-4 and TRBJ2-7; D may match TRBD1 or TRBD2 (6 bases each). Germline loops: CDR1 SGHNT, CDR2 YYREEE (reference sequence). This CDR3 contains 15 residues. V lost 0 bases, J lost 1 base, and 11 bases lay in between.

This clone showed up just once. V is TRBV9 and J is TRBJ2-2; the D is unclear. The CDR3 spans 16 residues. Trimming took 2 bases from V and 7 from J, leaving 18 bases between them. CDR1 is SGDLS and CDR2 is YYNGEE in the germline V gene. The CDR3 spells CASSVLAGRDGGELFF. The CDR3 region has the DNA TGTGCCAGCAGCGTCTTAGCTGGGCGTGATGGCGGGGAGCTGTTTTTT.

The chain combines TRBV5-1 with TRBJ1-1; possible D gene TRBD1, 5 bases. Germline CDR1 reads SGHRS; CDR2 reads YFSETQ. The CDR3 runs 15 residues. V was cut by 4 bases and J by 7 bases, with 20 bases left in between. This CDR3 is CASSATGRVAGEAFF. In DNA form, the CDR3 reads TGCGCCAGCAGCGCCACAGGTAGGGTCGCAGGTGAAGCTTTCTTT.

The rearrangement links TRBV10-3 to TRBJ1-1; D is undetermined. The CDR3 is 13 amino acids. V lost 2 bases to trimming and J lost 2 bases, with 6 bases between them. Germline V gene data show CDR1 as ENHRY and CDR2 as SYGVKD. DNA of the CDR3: TGTGCCATCAGTGAGAGTGGCAACACTGAAGCTTTCTTT. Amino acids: CAISESGNTEAFF.

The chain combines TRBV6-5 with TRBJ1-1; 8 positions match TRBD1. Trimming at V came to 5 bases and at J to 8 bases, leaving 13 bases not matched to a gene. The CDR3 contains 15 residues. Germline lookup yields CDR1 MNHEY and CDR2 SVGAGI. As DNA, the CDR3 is TGTGCCAGCAGTACTTCCCCGGGACAGGTATTCGAAGCTTTCTTT. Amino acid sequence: CASSTSPGQVFEAFF.

The CDR3 DNA sequence: TGCGCCAGCAGCTTGGTTGGTAACTATGGCTACACCTTC. It yields the protein CASSLVGNYGYTF. The chain has TRBV5-1 and TRBJ1-2; no definite D call. The CDR3 loop spans 13 amino acids. The V gene's germline CDR1 is SGHRS and CDR2 YFSETQ. V dropped 0 bases and J dropped 1 base, with 4 bases sitting between them.

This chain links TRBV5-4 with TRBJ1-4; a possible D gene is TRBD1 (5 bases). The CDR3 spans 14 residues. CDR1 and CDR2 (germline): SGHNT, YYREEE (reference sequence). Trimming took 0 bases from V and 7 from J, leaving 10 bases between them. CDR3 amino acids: CASSLAGGGEKLFF. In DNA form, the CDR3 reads TGTGCCAGCAGCTTGGCTGGTGGGGGTGAAAAACTGTTTTTT.

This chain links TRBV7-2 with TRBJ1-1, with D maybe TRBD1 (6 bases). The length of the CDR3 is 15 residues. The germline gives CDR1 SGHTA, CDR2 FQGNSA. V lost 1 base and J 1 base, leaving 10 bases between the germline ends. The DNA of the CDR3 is TGTGCCAGCAGCTTAGGTACAGGGTGGAACACTGAAGCTTTCTTT. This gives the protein CASSLGTGWNTEAFF.